This T cell receptor (beta chain) was found in a study of regulatory T cells in long-lasting Graves disease. Relying on iRepertoire HTBI primers and Arm-PCR of CDR3 regions, the team built TCR beta libraries. In the source study's methods: Sample data revealed about 62 TRBV and 11 to 15 TRBJ segments. Each CDR3 protein is one row after TCRdb ran MiXCR on the multiplex PCR reads. V and J calls and clone size were set by TCRdb, not the authors. The repertoire holds roughly 560,000 distinct CDR3 sequences, with roughly 16% as singletons. Germline CDR1 MDHEN, CDR2 SYDVKM. V was pared by 6 bases and J by 5 bases, with 11 bases between. The CDR3 sequence is 13 residues long. Time point meaning: newly diagnosed GD, antithyroid drugs for less than 3 months. Preparation of the TCR library used RNA extracted from PBMCs. In addition, the sample was reused for a study of T cells in Graves' hyperthyroidism and ophthalmopathy. That report notes: Subjects aged 18 to 65 presented with newly diagnosed hyperthyroidism of less than 2 months' duration. HTBI primers drove first-round RT-PCR of the TCR CDR3.

The origin of this receptor is a middle-aged woman with Graves disease. This chain links TRBV28 with TRBJ1-5; weak D call: TRBD1 (5 bases). The sequences come from peripheral blood mononuclear cells (PBMCs), collected at new diagnosis, from a patient treated with antithyroid drugs. Written as DNA, the CDR3 is TGTGCCAGCAGCTTTGGGGCCGATCAGCCCCAGCATTTT. This translates into CASSFGADQPQHF.